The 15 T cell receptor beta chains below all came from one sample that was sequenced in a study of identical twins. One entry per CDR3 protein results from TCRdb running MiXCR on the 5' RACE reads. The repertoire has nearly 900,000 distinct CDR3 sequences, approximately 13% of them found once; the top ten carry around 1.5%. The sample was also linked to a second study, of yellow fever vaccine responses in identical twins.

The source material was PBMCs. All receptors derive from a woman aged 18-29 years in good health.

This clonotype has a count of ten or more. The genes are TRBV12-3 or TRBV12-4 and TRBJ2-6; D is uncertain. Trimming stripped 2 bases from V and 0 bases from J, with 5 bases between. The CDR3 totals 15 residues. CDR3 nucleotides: TGTGCCAGCAGTTTAAAGAGCTCTGGGGCCAACGTCCTGACTTTC. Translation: CASSLKSSGANVLTF.

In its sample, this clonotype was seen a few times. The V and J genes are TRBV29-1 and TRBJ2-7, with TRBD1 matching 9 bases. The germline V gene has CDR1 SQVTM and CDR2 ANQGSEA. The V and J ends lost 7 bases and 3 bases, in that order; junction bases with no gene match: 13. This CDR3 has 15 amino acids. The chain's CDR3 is CSANRWGQGSYEQYF. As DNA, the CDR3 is TGCAGCGCAAACCGATGGGGACAGGGAAGCTACGAGCAGTACTTC.

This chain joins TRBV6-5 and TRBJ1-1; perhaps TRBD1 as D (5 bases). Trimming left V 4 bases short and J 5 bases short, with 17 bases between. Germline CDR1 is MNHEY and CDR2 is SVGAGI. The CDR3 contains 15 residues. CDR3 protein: CASSSRTLTITEAFF. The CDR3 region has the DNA TGTGCCAGCAGTTCCCGGACATTAACGATAACTGAAGCTTTCTTT.

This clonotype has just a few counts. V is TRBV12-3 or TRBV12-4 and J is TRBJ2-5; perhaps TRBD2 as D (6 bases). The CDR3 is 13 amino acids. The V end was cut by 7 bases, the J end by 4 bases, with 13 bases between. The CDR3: CASTESGVETQYF. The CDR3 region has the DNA TGTGCCAGCACCGAGTCGGGGGTAGAGACCCAGTACTTC.

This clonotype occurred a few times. This CDR3 reads CASSVGELANNEQFF. The CDR3 bases are TGTGCCAGCAGCGTAGGGGAACTAGCAAACAATGAGCAGTTCTTC. The chain links TRBV9 to TRBJ2-1; perhaps TRBD2 as D (6 bases). Trimming left V 0 bases short and J 5 bases short, with 12 bases between. CDR3 length: 15 amino acids. Germline CDR1 is SGDLS and CDR2 is YYNGEE.

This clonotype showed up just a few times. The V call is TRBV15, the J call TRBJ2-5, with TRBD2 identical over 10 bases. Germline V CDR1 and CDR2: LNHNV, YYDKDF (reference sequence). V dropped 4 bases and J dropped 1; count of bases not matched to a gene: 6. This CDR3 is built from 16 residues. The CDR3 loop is CATSIVAGGFQETQYF. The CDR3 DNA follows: TGTGCCACCAGCATCGTAGCGGGGGGTTTCCAAGAGACCCAGTACTTC.

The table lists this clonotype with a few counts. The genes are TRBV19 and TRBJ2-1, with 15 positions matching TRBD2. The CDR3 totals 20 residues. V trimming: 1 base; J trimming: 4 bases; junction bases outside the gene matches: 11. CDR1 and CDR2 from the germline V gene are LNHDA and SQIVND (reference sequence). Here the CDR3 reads CASSIGSGTSGRLGYNEQFF. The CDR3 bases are TGTGCCAGTAGTATAGGCAGCGGGACTAGCGGGAGGCTGGGTTACAATGAGCAGTTCTTC.

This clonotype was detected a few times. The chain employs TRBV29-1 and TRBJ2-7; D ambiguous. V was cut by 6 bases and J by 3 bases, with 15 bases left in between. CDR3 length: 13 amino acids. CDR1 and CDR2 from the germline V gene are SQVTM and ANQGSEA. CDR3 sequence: CSVRLADNYEQYF. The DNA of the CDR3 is TGCAGCGTCCGATTAGCCGATAACTACGAGCAGTACTTC.

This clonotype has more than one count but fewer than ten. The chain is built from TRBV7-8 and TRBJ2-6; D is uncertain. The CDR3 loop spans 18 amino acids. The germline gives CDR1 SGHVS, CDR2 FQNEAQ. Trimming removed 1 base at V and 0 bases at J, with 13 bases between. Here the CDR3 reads CASSLELIGNSGANVLTF. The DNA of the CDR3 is TGTGCCAGCAGCTTAGAATTAATCGGTAACTCTGGGGCCAACGTCCTGACTTTC.

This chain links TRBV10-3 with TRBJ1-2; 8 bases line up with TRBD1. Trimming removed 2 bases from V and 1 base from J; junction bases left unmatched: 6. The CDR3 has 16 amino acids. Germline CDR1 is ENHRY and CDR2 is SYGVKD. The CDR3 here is CAISEAQGALNYGYTF. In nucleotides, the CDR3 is TGTGCCATCAGTGAGGCCCAGGGGGCGCTTAACTATGGCTACACCTTC.

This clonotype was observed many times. The CDR3 loop is CASSLNRDRLRGYTF. CDR3 nucleotide sequence: TGTGCCAGCAGTTTAAACCGGGACAGGCTTAGGGGCTACACCTTC. V usage is TRBV12-3 or TRBV12-4 and J usage is TRBJ1-2; 8 bases line up with TRBD1. Germline trimming cut 2 bases from V and 8 bases from J; bases unmatched to any gene: 10. This CDR3 has 15 amino acids.

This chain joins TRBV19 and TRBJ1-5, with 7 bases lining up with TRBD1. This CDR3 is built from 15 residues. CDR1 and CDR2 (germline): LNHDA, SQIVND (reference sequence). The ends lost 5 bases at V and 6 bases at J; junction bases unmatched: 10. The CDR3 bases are TGTGCCAGTAGTTTTAGCGGCAGGGGGGCTCAGCCCCAGCATTTT. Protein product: CASSFSGRGAQPQHF.

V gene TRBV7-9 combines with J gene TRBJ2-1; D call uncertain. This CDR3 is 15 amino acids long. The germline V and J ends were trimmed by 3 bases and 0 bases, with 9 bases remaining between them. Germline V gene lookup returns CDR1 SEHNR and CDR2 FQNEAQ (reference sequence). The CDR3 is CASSFSLLSYNEQFF. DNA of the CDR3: TGTGCCAGCAGCTTTTCCTTGCTCTCCTACAATGAGCAGTTCTTC.

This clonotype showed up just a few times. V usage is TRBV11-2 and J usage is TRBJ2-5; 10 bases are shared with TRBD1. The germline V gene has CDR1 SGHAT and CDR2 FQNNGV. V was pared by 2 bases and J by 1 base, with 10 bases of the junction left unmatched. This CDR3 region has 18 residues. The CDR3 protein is CASSLLSRQGARQETQYF. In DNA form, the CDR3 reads TGTGCCAGCAGCTTACTTTCCAGACAGGGGGCCCGCCAAGAGACCCAGTACTTC.

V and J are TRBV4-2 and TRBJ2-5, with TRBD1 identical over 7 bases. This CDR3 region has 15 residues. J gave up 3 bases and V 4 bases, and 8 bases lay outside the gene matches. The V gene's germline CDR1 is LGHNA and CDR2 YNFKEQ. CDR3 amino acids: CASSRAGGSEETQYF. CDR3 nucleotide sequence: TGTGCCAGCAGCCGAGCAGGGGGTAGCGAAGAGACCCAGTACTTC.